These 24 T cell receptor beta chains originate from one sample sequenced in a study of shared clonotypes between healthy human individuals. The method was immunoSEQ multiplex PCR; TCRdb's version includes in-frame clones alone and lacks a portion of them. The sample records 170,000 or so clones, 66% being singletons. The sample was memory CD4+ T cells sorted from blood. Subset of the sample: CD45RA-negative fraction. The receptors come from a man under 40 in good health.

Concerning this clone: A read error is the likely source, as a far larger clone sits one nucleotide away. Other DNA sequences in this specimen translate into the identical CDR3. V is TRBV5-6 and J is TRBJ2-6; D is possibly TRBD2 (6 bases). The ends were cut back, 5 bases at V and 2 bases at J, with 11 bases in the middle. This CDR3 is built from 15 residues. Per germline, CDR1 SGHDT and CDR2 YYEEEE. CDR3 nucleotides: TGTGCCAGCAGTTTGACGGGAGCTGGGGCCAACGTCCTGACTTTC. This encodes CASSLTGAGANVLTF.

The V and J genes are TRBV6-5 and TRBJ2-1; TRBD1 aligns across 9 bases. The CDR3 contains 15 residues. Germline V gene sequence: CDR1 MNHEY, CDR2 SVGAGI. V trimming: 6 bases; J trimming: 9 bases; junction bases outside the gene matches: 12. CDR3 amino acids: CASSKRPGQGSEQFF. The CDR3 DNA reads as TGTGCCAGCAGCAAACGACCGGGACAGGGATCTGAGCAGTTCTTC.

This clone was counted ten times or more. This chain connects TRBV7-2 to TRBJ1-1; D gene uncertain. Per the germline V gene, CDR1 is SGHTA and CDR2 is FQGNSA. The length of the CDR3 is 13 residues. The germline V and J ends were trimmed by 3 bases and 3 bases, with 8 bases remaining between them. CDR3 nucleotide sequence: TGTGCCAGCAGCTTGCAGCTATACACTGAAGCTTTCTTT. This gives the protein CASSLQLYTEAFF.

The chain links TRBV25-1 to TRBJ2-7; 8 nucleotides align to TRBD2. The J segment lost 0 bases and the V segment lost 3 bases, leaving 7 bases of the junction unmatched. Germline CDR1 MGHDK, CDR2 SYGVNS. The CDR3 contains 16 residues. The CDR3 DNA is TGTGCCAGCAGTGAGAAGGTAGCGGGGTCCTCCTACGAGCAGTACTTC. Encoded protein: CASSEKVAGSSYEQYF.

This clone showed up many times. The sample holds other DNA sequences that translate to the same CDR3. The chain recombines TRBV5-6 with TRBJ1-5; possibly TRBD1 for D (5 bases). Trimming took off 0 bases at V and 5 bases at J, with 12 bases between the two ends. The CDR3 consists of 15 residues. Germline CDR1 reads SGHDT; CDR2 reads YYEEEE. The CDR3 coding sequence is TGTGCCAGCAGCTTGGGTCAGGGCCCTTATCAGCCCCAGCATTTT. It translates to CASSLGQGPYQPQHF. The entire variable domain, with the rest obtained from reference TRBV5-6 and TRBJ1-5, is as follows: DAGVTQSPTHLIKTRGQQVTLRCSPKSGHDTVSWYQQALGQGPQFIFQYYEEEERQRGNFPDRFSGHQFPNYSSELNVNALLLGDSALYLCASSLGQGPYQPQHFGDGTRLSIL.

The chain uses TRBV10-3 and TRBJ2-1; weak D call: TRBD2 (6 bases). Trimming left V 11 bases short and J 6 bases short, with 17 bases between. The CDR3 runs 13 residues. The germline gives CDR1 ENHRY, CDR2 SYGVKD. The CDR3 DNA sequence: TGTGCCCATCACTCCGGGGGAGGCAATGAGCAGTTCTTC. Translated, it gives CAHHSGGGNEQFF.

The chain links TRBV6-1 to TRBJ2-7; TRBD1 matches 10 bases. The CDR3 consists of 14 residues. Trimming took 4 bases from V and 6 from J; bases not matched to a gene: 6. Germline CDR1 and CDR2: MNHNS and SASEGT. CDR3 DNA sequence: TGTGCCAGCAGTGCGTCCCGGGACAGGGGCGAGCAGTACTTC. Translation: CASSASRDRGEQYF.

V gene TRBV27 combines with J gene TRBJ2-3, with a weak D call TRBD1 (6 bases). Trimming removed 6 bases from V and 2 bases from J, with 18 bases in between. The CDR3 covers 16 residues. In germline, CDR1 is MNHEY, CDR2 SMNVEV (reference sequence). CDR3 protein: CASRHTQGSPTDTQYF. CDR3 sequence (DNA): TGTGCCAGCAGACATACACAGGGATCCCCCACAGATACGCAGTATTTT.

This clone has only a few counts. The V and J genes are TRBV15 and TRBJ1-5, with 7 bases that match TRBD1. The CDR3 is 20 amino acids. The trim removed 0 bases at V and 3 bases at J, leaving 17 bases unmatched. CDR1 is LNHNV and CDR2 is YYDKDF in the germline V gene (reference sequence). The CDR3, as DNA: TGTGCCACCAGCAGAGATTGGTTTGGATCGGGACAGATTGTCAATCAGCCCCAGCATTTT. The encoded protein is CATSRDWFGSGQIVNQPQHF.

This clone occurred a few times. The chain employs TRBV28 and TRBJ1-1; D call uncertain. CDR1 is MDHEN and CDR2 is SYDVKM in the germline V gene. This CDR3 contains 15 residues. Trimming removed 2 bases at V and 0 bases at J, with 10 bases between. CDR3 amino acids: CASSLRPAMNTEAFF. The DNA of the CDR3 is TGTGCCAGCAGTTTACGGCCAGCCATGAACACTGAAGCTTTCTTT. The full variable domain, rest sourced from reference TRBV28 and TRBJ1-1, is DVKVTQSSRYLVKRTGEKVFLECVQDMDHENMFWYRQDPGLGLRLIYFSYDVKMKEKGDIPEGYSVSREKKERFSLILESASTNQTSMYLCASSLRPAMNTEAFFGQGTRLTVV.

The J gene is TRBJ2-6, the V gene TRBV2; D ambiguous. Germline values: CDR1 SNHLY, CDR2 FYNNEI. This CDR3 spans 17 amino acids. The germline V and J ends were trimmed by 9 bases and 1 base, with 19 bases remaining between them. This CDR3 is CASRSLGRKSGANVLTF. CDR3 in DNA: TGTGCCAGTAGGTCACTTGGACGTAAGTCTGGGGCCAACGTCCTGACTTTC. The full variable domain, with the rest looked up from reference TRBV2 and TRBJ2-6, is EPEVTQTPSHQVTQMGQEVILRCVPISNHLYFYWYRQILGQKVEFLVSFYNNEISEKSEIFDDQFSVERPDGSNFTLKIRSTKLEDSAMYFCASRSLGRKSGANVLTFGAGSRLTVL.

V is TRBV2 and J is TRBJ1-1, with TRBD1 matching 7 bases. The V segment lost 5 bases and the J segment 5 bases; nucleotides outside the gene matches: 8. The CDR3 has 14 amino acids. Germline CDR1 is SNHLY and CDR2 is FYNNEI. The CDR3 loop reads CASSFDRVVTEAFF. DNA for the CDR3: TGTGCCAGCAGTTTTGACAGGGTGGTGACTGAAGCTTTCTTT.

This clone was found a few times. The chain recombines TRBV2 with TRBJ2-1, with 8 bases that match TRBD1. This CDR3 spans 14 amino acids. V lost 6 bases to trimming and J lost 6 bases; unmatched junction nucleotides: 7. Germline lookup yields CDR1 SNHLY and CDR2 FYNNEI. This chain's CDR3 is CASRGRGRFNEQFF. The CDR3 region has the DNA TGTGCCAGCAGGGGCAGGGGGCGCTTCAATGAGCAGTTCTTC.

The CDR3 is CASSLRDRASYGYTF. The CDR3, as DNA: TGTGCCAGCAGCTTACGGGACAGGGCCTCCTATGGCTACACCTTC. The V call is TRBV7-8, the J call TRBJ1-2, with 9 bases that match TRBD1. Looked up from germline, CDR1 is SGHVS and CDR2 is FQNEAQ. The CDR3 runs 15 residues. J lost 4 bases, V lost 2 bases, and 5 bases had no gene match.

The rearrangement uses TRBV5-1 and TRBJ1-1; D might be TRBD1 (5 bases). The CDR3 has 14 amino acids. CDR1 and CDR2 from the germline V gene are SGHRS and YFSETQ. The V end was cut by 2 bases, the J end by 7 bases, with 15 bases between. Written as DNA, the CDR3 is TGCGCCAGCAGCTTTTTAGGGGTCGTGGGTGAAGCTTTCTTT. This codes for CASSFLGVVGEAFF.

The chain recombines TRBV4-2 with TRBJ2-7; D may correspond to TRBD1 or TRBD2 (5 bases each). In germline, CDR1 is LGHNA, CDR2 YNFKEQ. Trimming took 5 bases from V and 4 from J, leaving 18 bases between them. This CDR3 has 15 amino acids. CDR3: CASSSEGTRGYEQYF. Here the CDR3 DNA reads TGTGCCAGCAGCTCCGAGGGGACCCGAGGATACGAGCAGTACTTC.

V gene TRBV7-8 combines with J gene TRBJ2-2, with D tentatively TRBD2 (6 bases). The CDR3 contains 14 residues. The V and J ends lost 5 bases and 7 bases respectively, with 14 bases between them. Germline V CDR1 and CDR2: SGHVS, FQNEAQ. Here the CDR3 reads CASSARDLGGELFF. In nucleotides, the CDR3 is TGTGCCAGCAGCGCGCGGGATCTCGGCGGGGAGCTGTTTTTT. Together with reference TRBV7-8 and TRBJ2-2, the CDR3 gives the full variable domain: GAGVSQSPRYKVAKRGQDVALRCDPISGHVSLFWYQQALGQGPEFLTYFQNEAQLDKSGLPSDRFFAERPEGSVSTLKIQRTQQEDSAVYLCASSARDLGGELFFGEGSRLTVL.

This clone appeared a single time. The chain carries TRBV7-9 and TRBJ1-1; 7 bases map to TRBD1. CDR1 and CDR2 from the germline V gene are SEHNR and FQNEAQ (reference sequence). The CDR3 spans 14 residues. The ends lost 4 bases at V and 1 base at J; junction bases unmatched: 3. The CDR3 spells CASSSYRGNTEAFF. CDR3 DNA: TGTGCCAGCAGCTCATACAGGGGGAACACTGAAGCTTTCTTT.

The rearrangement joins TRBV15 to TRBJ2-7, with TRBD2 identical over 10 bases. Germline loops: CDR1 LNHNV, CDR2 YYDKDF (reference sequence). CDR3 length: 17 residues. Trimming took 1 base from V and 1 from J; bases not matched to a gene: 7. CDR3 bases: TGTGCCACCAGCAGAGCTAGCGGGAGCCTCAGATCCTACGAGCAGTACTTC. Its translation: CATSRASGSLRSYEQYF. The complete variable domain, with remaining parts taken from reference TRBV15 and TRBJ2-7, reads DAMVIQNPRYQVTQFGKPVTLSCSQTLNHNVMYWYQQKSSQAPKLLFHYYDKDFNNEADTPDNFQSRRPNTSFCFLDIRSPGLGDTAMYLCATSRASGSLRSYEQYFGPGTRLTVT.

The CDR3 nucleotides read TGCAGCACCGGACTAGCGGGATTTCATGAGCAGTTCTTC. It codes for CSTGLAGFHEQFF. The chain couples TRBV29-1 to TRBJ2-1; TRBD2 agrees at 12 bases. The junction had 7 bases not matched to a gene; V was cut back by 8 bases and J by 8 bases. Per the germline V gene, CDR1 is SQVTM and CDR2 is ANQGSEA. This CDR3 region has 13 residues.

The J gene is TRBJ1-5, the V gene TRBV4-3; weak D call: TRBD1 (5 bases). V gave up 0 bases and J gave up 2 bases, with 8 bases separating them. Per germline, CDR1 LGHNA and CDR2 YSLEER. This CDR3 contains 15 residues. Here the CDR3 DNA reads TGCGCCAGCAGCCAAGAACGGGGCCGCAATCAGCCCCAGCATTTT. Protein sequence: CASSQERGRNQPQHF.

The chain's CDR3 is CASSLRGQSTDTQYF. DNA for the CDR3: TGTGCCAGCAGCTTACGGGGACAGAGCACAGATACGCAGTATTTT. V and J are TRBV11-3 and TRBJ2-3; 7 positions agree with TRBD1. CDR1 is SGHNT, CDR2 YENEEA, per germline. This CDR3 has 15 amino acids. Trimming took 2 bases from V and 0 from J; bases not matched to a gene: 2.

V gene TRBV15 combines with J gene TRBJ2-1; 9 nucleotides line up with TRBD1. The CDR3 spans 16 residues. Germline V gene lookup returns CDR1 LNHNV and CDR2 YYDKDF (reference sequence). V trimming: 2 bases; J trimming: 6 bases; junction bases outside the gene matches: 8. This CDR3 reads CATSRTPGQGGNEQFF. CDR3 DNA: TGTGCCACCAGCAGAACCCCGGGACAGGGAGGCAATGAGCAGTTCTTC.

The chain uses TRBV6-1 and TRBJ1-5; 7 bases line up with TRBD1. The germline CDR1 and CDR2 sequences are MNHNS and SASEGT. With V trimmed by 6 bases and J by 2 bases, 4 bases remained unmatched. The CDR3 is 14 amino acids. Here the CDR3 DNA reads TGTGCCAGCAGCCTAGACAGGGGCAATCAGCCCCAGCATTTT. Amino acid sequence: CASSLDRGNQPQHF.